The subject of this entry is one TCR beta chain. The data stem from a study of blood T cell repertoires in COVID-19. The table came from immunoSEQ multiplex PCR; TCRdb's copy has only in-frame clones and leaves some out. The data show about 270,000 clones, around nine tenths seen once. The sample taken for sequencing was peripheral blood. The clonotype originates from a woman aged 55-69 years who had recovered from COVID-19.

The CDR3 region has the DNA TGTGCCAGCATGAGGACTGAACGGGGCTACACCTTC. Protein sequence: CASMRTERGYTF. This rearrangement joins TRBV2 to TRBJ1-2; D is unresolved. With 7 bases removed from V and 8 bases from J, the gap between germline ends came to 14 bases. The CDR3 has 12 residues. The V gene's germline CDR1 is SNHLY and CDR2 FYNNEI.